This T cell receptor beta chain was retrieved from a study of Ad26.COV2.S vaccination and SARS-CoV-2 variants. General study points: It was vaccine recipients, not placebo recipients, who had the higher spike-specific TCR breadth. Comparable non-spike TCR breadth was observed in vaccine and placebo recipients. The breadth of spike-specific CD8+ and CD4+ T cell responses after vaccination was reportedly substantial.

The data were produced by immunoSEQ multiplex PCR, yet TCRdb's version contains in-frame clones alone and is incomplete. This sample has about 180,000 clones; roughly 87% occur once, and the top ten carry under 7.5%. Notes on this clone: What it binds is not known.

V was clipped by 0 bases and J by 0 bases; unmatched bases: 4. This CDR3 comprises 16 residues. Looked up from germline, CDR1 is SGHRS and CDR2 is YFSETQ. This specimen was peripheral blood, taken after recovery from COVID-19. The rearrangement uses TRBV5-1 and TRBJ2-3, with 7 bases lining up with TRBD2. This sequence originates from a human donor who had recovered from COVID-19. Written as DNA, the CDR3 is TGCGCCAGCAGCTTGGGGCTAGCGGCTAGCACAGATACGCAGTATTTT. Translated: CASSLGLAASTDTQYF. Drawing the rest from reference TRBV5-1 and TRBJ2-3, the complete variable domain is KAGVTQTPRYLIKTRGQQVTLSCSPISGHRSVSWYQQTPGQGLQFLFEYFSETQRNKGNFPGRFSGRQFSNSRSEMNVSTLELGDSALYLCASSLGLAASTDTQYFGPGTRLTVL.